This T cell receptor (gamma chain) was documented in a study of intestinal T cells in coeliac disease (dated by TCRdb to 2020 to 2022). With respect to the entire study: In the TRG cohort, the mean age of coeliac patients was approximately 16 years compared with less than 55 years for controls, so the coeliac patients were much younger than the controls. The TCR-delta (TRD) cohort included duodenal biopsies from 11 coeliac disease patients and 11 non-coeliac controls. A second, larger TCR-gamma (TRG) cohort comprised duodenal biopsies from around 32 coeliac disease patients and some 20 non-coeliac controls. Paper-wide results and their limitations: A significant age difference was observed between coeliac and control groups, although significant classification was not yielded by an age-split analysis. All 22 biopsies in training were correctly classified by TRD kmer-based clustering, and a leave-one-out accuracy of around 91% was reported. FFPE-derived DNA was found to be relatively degraded, and loss of a proportion of TCR sequences in each sample was likely caused by this degradation. There was no way to tell repeated CDR3 amino acid sequences apart from PCR duplicates. Of around 54 biopsies, around 51 (roughly 94%) were correctly classified by TRG clustering, which had a reported leave-one-out accuracy of approximately 87%.

For each case, genomic DNA was extracted from ten 5-um FFPE scrolls with the QIAamp DNA FFPE tissue kit. Fully anonymised formalin-fixed paraffin-embedded duodenal biopsies surplus to diagnostic needs were used to test TCR repertoire-based classification of coeliac disease. The library was generated by multiplex PCR. The instrument given in TCRdb is Ion Torrent PGM. The LymphoTrack kit, which has primers carrying Illumina adapters, was used to amplify TRG repertoires from 200 ng of biopsy DNA. TRG amplicons were cleaned up with AMPure XP beads, measured on a 2100 Bioanalyzer, and combined in equimolar amounts. An Ion PGM instrument was used to sequence the TRG libraries. Per the original workflow: FastX discarded any read in which over 10% of nucleotides had a quality score below the third quartile for that patient. Alignment of reads was performed with IMGT/HighV-QUEST so that V, D and J genes were assigned, CDR3 regions were identified and functionality was assessed. After the sequences were translated into amino acids, every sequence predicted to be non-functional was thrown out. The CDR3s were broken into kmers both with and without positional annotation, PCA was run on the kmer frequencies, and the samples were clustered using every one of the 1023 combinations of PCs 1-10. Classification was validated by leave-one-out cross-validation, in which parameters were re-optimised on the remaining samples each time. Using the vegan R package, Shannon diversity was calculated from repeated random subsamples whose size matched the lowest read count. Via CATT, TCRdb reprocessed the public reads, and rows with identical DNA were then joined. The V and J calls were not made by the authors but by TCRdb's processing. In all, the sample holds some 1,000 gamma-chain clones, and 48% of those were seen once. Roughly 9.1% of the sample is held by the ten biggest clonotypes.

V ends up 8 bases short and J 8 bases short, with an unmatched junction base count of 7. Including cysteine and phenylalanine, the CDR3 has 11 amino acids. The DNA shown is the 33-base CDR3, in frame from base 1. By how much of the sample it makes up, this clone is large (0.1 to 1%). Its antigen target is currently unknown. It has no much larger one-base neighbor in the sample; base qualities were not kept. Sequenced input: a duodenal biopsy. The clonotype originates from a human donor with celiac disease. The rearrangement combines TRGV10 with TRGJ1 or TRGJ2. TRGV10 is labeled an ORF, and its function is uncertain. The CDR3 sequence is CAAWGCDKKLF. In nucleotides, the sequence is TGTGCTGCGTGGGGTTGTGATAAGAAACTCTTT.